This paragraph covers one T cell receptor beta chain sequence. Its antigen remains unidentified. The sample belongs to a study of T cell responses to AZD1222 COVID-19 vaccine. Study-level points and caveats: None of the repertoires were sampled until the peak T cell response had passed. Clonal diversity may have been underestimated in mostly white British donors. Just a handful of AZD1222 recipients tested seropositive at baseline.

Germline V gives CDR1 MNHEY, CDR2 SVGEGT. V was pared by 5 bases and J by 3 bases, with 9 bases of the junction left unmatched. CDR3 length: 16 residues. TCRdb's table, derived via immunoSEQ multiplex PCR, lists solely in-frame clones and lacks some. Here the sample spans about 140,000 clones, 85% to 90% being singletons. Specimen: peripheral blood, collected 28 days after the second AZD1222 dose. The chain recombines TRBV6-2 or TRBV6-3 with TRBJ1-5; 8 bases map to TRBD1. This receptor was obtained from an adult who received the AZD1222 COVID-19 vaccine. The CDR3 DNA follows: TGTGCCAGCAGTGCGGAAGGACAGGGAGACAATCAGCCCCAGCATTTT. Translation: CASSAEGQGDNQPQHF.